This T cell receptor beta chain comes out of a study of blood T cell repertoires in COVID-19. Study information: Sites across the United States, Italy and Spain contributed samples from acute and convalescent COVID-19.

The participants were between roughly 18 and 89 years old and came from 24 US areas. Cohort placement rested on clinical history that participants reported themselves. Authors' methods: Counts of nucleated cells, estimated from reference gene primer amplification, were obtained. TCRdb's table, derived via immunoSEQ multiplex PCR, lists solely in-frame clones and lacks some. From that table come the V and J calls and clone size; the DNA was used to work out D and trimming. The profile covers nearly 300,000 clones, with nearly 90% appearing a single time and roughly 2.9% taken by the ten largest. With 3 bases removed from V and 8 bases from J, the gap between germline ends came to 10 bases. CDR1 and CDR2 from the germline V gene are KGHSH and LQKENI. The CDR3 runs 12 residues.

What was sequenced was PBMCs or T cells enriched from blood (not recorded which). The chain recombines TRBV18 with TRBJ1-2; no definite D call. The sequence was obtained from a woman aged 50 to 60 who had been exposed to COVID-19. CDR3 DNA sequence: TGTGCCAGCTCACCCGAGATCCGGGGCTACACCTTC. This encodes CASSPEIRGYTF.